Shown below are 11 T cell receptor beta chains from a single sample sequenced in a study of chemoradiotherapy in HPV16-positive cancers (dated by TCRdb to between 2021 and 2022). Library prep was done by the immunoSEQ multiplex PCR assay. TCRdb carries this immuneACCESS record with in-frame sequences only. Its versions omit some clonotypes, under half of them owing to an unresolved V gene in the studies checked, with the rest unexplained. The sample table holds fewer than 25,000 clones, of which just under 75% were seen once. The top ten clones comprise roughly 2.5% of the sample. The sample was taken from a patient who underwent chemoradiotherapy. The receptors shown here come from a human donor with HPV-associated anogenital cancer.

V and J are TRBV30 and TRBJ2-1; D not resolved. This CDR3 contains 13 residues. Germline V gene data show CDR1 as GTSNPN and CDR2 as SVGIG (reference sequence). The V end was cut by 4 bases, the J end by 5 bases, with 12 bases between. The CDR3 here is CAWTYGFNNEQFF. The CDR3 DNA follows: TGTGCCTGGACCTACGGGTTCAACAATGAGCAGTTCTTC.

The chain has TRBV4-3 and TRBJ1-2; no definite D call. Germline V lookup: CDR1 LGHNA, CDR2 YSLEER. The CDR3 has 13 amino acids. Trimming shortened V by 0 bases and J by 8 bases, and 10 bases separated the two germline ends. CDR3 DNA sequence: TGCGCCAGCAGCCAAGAAGGTACTGCGGGCTACACCTTC. This gives the protein CASSQEGTAGYTF.

The V gene is TRBV4-1, the J gene TRBJ2-7; 7 bases line up with TRBD1. The CDR3 length is 13 residues. With V trimmed by 4 bases and J by 2 bases, 2 bases remained unmatched. Germline assignment: CDR1 MGHRA and CDR2 YSYEKL. The CDR3 nucleotides are TGCGCCAGCAGCCTCGACAGGGCCTACGAGCAGTACTTC. Translated: CASSLDRAYEQYF.

The genes are TRBV27 and TRBJ1-4, with D hard to call. The V end was cut by 4 bases, the J end by 0 bases, with 12 bases between. CDR3 length equals 16 residues. Germline CDR1 is MNHEY and CDR2 is SMNVEV (reference sequence). This CDR3 reads CASSWKHHSTNEKLFF. The CDR3 DNA reads TGTGCCAGCAGTTGGAAACACCATTCAACTAATGAAAAACTGTTTTTT. Variable domain in full (rest from reference TRBV27 and TRBJ1-4): EAQVTQNPRYLITVTGKKLTVTCSQNMNHEYMSWYRQDPGLGLRQIYYSMNVEVTDKGDVPEGYKVSRKEKRNFPLILESPSPNQTSLYFCASSWKHHSTNEKLFFGSGTQLSVL.

V usage is TRBV6-4 and J usage is TRBJ1-4; D uncertain. V dropped 3 bases and J dropped 4 bases, with 15 bases sitting between them. This CDR3 spans 16 amino acids. The germline gives CDR1 MRHNA, CDR2 SNTAGT. For the CDR3, the DNA is TGTGCCAGCAGTGAGTCCGGAGGCTCGGGTAATGAAAAACTGTTTTTT. Protein: CASSESGGSGNEKLFF.

This clone is a singleton in its sample. The chain is built from TRBV5-1 and TRBJ1-6; maybe TRBD1 (5 bases). The V gene's germline CDR1 is SGHRS and CDR2 YFSETQ. V was cut by 4 bases and J by 10 bases, with 15 bases left in between. The CDR3 length is 14 residues. The CDR3 reads CASSVTARESPLHF. In nucleotides, the CDR3 is TGCGCCAGCAGCGTGACAGCTAGGGAATCACCCCTCCACTTT.

This clone was found a few times. This chain links TRBV2 with TRBJ1-5; 8 positions match TRBD1. The CDR3 consists of 16 residues. CDR1 is SNHLY, CDR2 FYNNEI, per germline. The V segment lost 1 base and the J segment 6 bases; nucleotides outside the gene matches: 8. For the CDR3, the DNA is TGTGCCAGCAGTGAAGGGTCAGGGGGCGACGGTCAGCCCCAGCATTTT. Translation gives CASSEGSGGDGQPQHF.

The J gene is TRBJ2-5, the V gene TRBV11-2; D is undetermined. Germline CDR1 SGHAT, CDR2 FQNNGV. The CDR3 has 13 amino acids. The V and J ends lost 5 bases and 6 bases respectively, with 13 bases between them. CDR3 coding DNA: TGTGCCAGCAGCCGCGTTGGGCAGCAGACCCAGTACTTC. Residues: CASSRVGQQTQYF.

This clone was observed once. The chain recombines TRBV7-2 with TRBJ2-5; the match to TRBD1 covers 7 bases. This CDR3 is built from 15 residues. Germline V gene sequence: CDR1 SGHTA, CDR2 FQGNSA. Trimming at V came to 5 bases and at J to 1 base, leaving 7 bases not matched to a gene. In DNA form, the CDR3 reads TGTGCCAGCAGCACCACGACAGGGCGCCAAGAGACCCAGTACTTC. Amino acid sequence: CASSTTTGRQETQYF.

The CDR3 DNA reads TGCGCCAGCAGCCGTACTTTCGGTGGCACAGATACGCAGTATTTT. Amino acid sequence: CASSRTFGGTDTQYF. The rearrangement uses TRBV4-3 and TRBJ2-3; D is ambiguous. The CDR3 consists of 15 residues. The ends were cut back, 4 bases at V and 1 base at J, with 12 bases in the middle. Germline values: CDR1 LGHNA, CDR2 YSLEER.

This chain joins TRBV19 and TRBJ2-3; 8 bases agree with TRBD2. Germline CDR1 and CDR2: LNHDA and SQIVND (reference sequence). The CDR3 contains 16 residues. V trimming: 1 base; J trimming: 4 bases; junction bases outside the gene matches: 7. CDR3: CASSIVLGLGSDTQYF. The CDR3, as DNA: TGTGCCAGTAGTATAGTTTTGGGACTAGGATCAGATACGCAGTATTTT.